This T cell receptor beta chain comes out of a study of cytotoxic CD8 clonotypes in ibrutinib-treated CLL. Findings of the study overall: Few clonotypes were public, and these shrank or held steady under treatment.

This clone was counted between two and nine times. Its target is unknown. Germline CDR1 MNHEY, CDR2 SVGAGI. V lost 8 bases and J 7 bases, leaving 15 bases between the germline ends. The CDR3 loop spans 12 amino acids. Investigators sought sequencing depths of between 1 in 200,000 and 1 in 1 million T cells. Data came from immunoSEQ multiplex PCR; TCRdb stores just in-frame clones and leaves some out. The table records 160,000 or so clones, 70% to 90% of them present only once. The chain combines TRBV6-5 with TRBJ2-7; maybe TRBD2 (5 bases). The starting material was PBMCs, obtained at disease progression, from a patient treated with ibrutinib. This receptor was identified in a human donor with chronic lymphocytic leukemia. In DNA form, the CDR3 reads TGTGCCAGCGGGGTAGCGAAATGGGAGCAGTACTTC. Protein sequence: CASGVAKWEQYF.